The 18 T cell receptor beta chains reported below all come from one sample, sequenced in a study of graft-versus-host responses after intestinal transplantation. Generated by immunoSEQ multiplex PCR, the TCRdb table keeps only in-frame clones and is missing some. The table has around 88,000 clones, approximately 90% seen once; the top ten hold 7.6%. Their cognate antigens are unknown. Sequenced material: unstimulated CD8+ T cells sorted from spleen or lymph node cells, taken before transplant. The receptor source for this set is a human donor who was the organ donor for an intestinal transplant.

Concerning this clone itself: At one boundary the junction diverges from the germline segment, which might be a read error. V is TRBV2 and J is TRBJ1-5, with a tentative D call TRBD1 (5 bases). Germline V gene sequence: CDR1 SNHLY, CDR2 FYNNEI. The CDR3 covers 15 residues. In nucleotides, the CDR3 is TGTGCCAGCAGCGAAGGACACCGGCGGGATCAGCCCCAGCATTTT. Protein sequence: CASSEGHRRDQPQHF.

The chain has TRBV27 and TRBJ2-7; 7 nucleotides agree with TRBD1. J gave up 3 bases and V 5 bases, and 10 bases lay outside the gene matches. In germline, CDR1 is MNHEY, CDR2 SMNVEV (reference sequence). The CDR3 spans 15 residues. The CDR3 here is CASSIDRARGYEQYF. DNA for the CDR3: TGTGCCAGCAGTATAGACAGGGCCCGAGGCTACGAGCAGTACTTC.

This sequence joins TRBV30 and TRBJ1-6; a possible D gene is TRBD1 (6 bases). CDR1 is GTSNPN and CDR2 is SVGIG in the germline V gene (reference sequence). The CDR3 loop spans 12 amino acids. V was trimmed by 6 bases and J by 9 bases, leaving 12 bases between them. The CDR3 spells CACGGGISPLHF. The CDR3 DNA follows: TGTGCCTGTGGAGGGGGTATTTCACCCCTCCACTTT.

This clone occurred once. This chain links TRBV6-5 with TRBJ1-5; no reliable D call. Germline-derived CDR1 and CDR2 are MNHEY and SVGAGI. The CDR3 runs 12 residues. V gave up 0 bases and J gave up 6 bases, with 3 bases separating them. For the CDR3, the DNA is TGTGCCAGCAGTTACTCAGGTCAGCCCCAGCATTTT. This translates into CASSYSGQPQHF.

This chain connects TRBV5-1 to TRBJ2-7, with unresolved D. Germline CDR1 reads SGHRS; CDR2 reads YFSETQ. V shed 6 bases and J shed 2 bases, with 15 bases lying between them. The CDR3 totals 14 residues. DNA for the CDR3: TGCGCCAGCATTGATGCGGAGCGCCCCTACGAGCAGTACTTC. Its protein product is CASIDAERPYEQYF.

V usage is TRBV6-6 and J usage is TRBJ1-1; D ambiguous. V was trimmed by 5 bases and J by 5 bases, leaving 9 bases between them. Germline CDR1 is MNHNY and CDR2 is SVGAGI (reference sequence). CDR3 size: 12 residues. The CDR3 reads CASSGLGTEAFF. CDR3 nucleotide sequence: TGTGCCAGCAGTGGGCTAGGGACTGAAGCTTTCTTT.

This chain uses TRBV5-4 with TRBJ2-3; 7 bases map to TRBD1. This CDR3 region has 14 residues. Germline loops: CDR1 SGHNT, CDR2 YYREEE (reference sequence). V shed 3 bases, J shed 2 bases, and the junction held 3 bases outside the gene matches. The CDR3 region is CASSWGQTTDTQYF. The CDR3 nucleotides are TGTGCCAGCAGCTGGGGACAGACCACAGATACGCAGTATTTT. The whole variable domain, filled in from reference TRBV5-4 and TRBJ2-3, reads ETGVTQSPTHLIKTRGQQVTLRCSSQSGHNTVSWYQQALGQGPQFIFQYYREEENGRGNFPPRFSGLQFPNYSSELNVNALELDDSALYLCASSWGQTTDTQYFGPGTRLTVL.

The chain employs TRBV10-2 and TRBJ1-5; D might be TRBD1 (5 bases). V lost 6 bases and J lost 7, with 13 bases in between. Germline values: CDR1 WSHSY, CDR2 SAAADI. The CDR3 length is 13 residues. DNA for the CDR3: TGCGCCAGCAGGCAGGGTACATCCCAGCCCCAGCATTTT. Translation: CASRQGTSQPQHF.

The chain carries TRBV29-1 and TRBJ2-1; no definite D call. Trimming stripped 0 bases from V and 0 bases from J, with 12 bases between. This CDR3 region has 16 residues. Germline CDR1 SQVTM, CDR2 ANQGSEA. The CDR3 loop is CSVEDIGLSSYNEQFF. The CDR3, as DNA: TGCAGCGTTGAAGATATTGGCCTTAGCTCCTACAATGAGCAGTTCTTC.

The chain carries TRBV2 and TRBJ1-5, with D possibly TRBD1 on 6 matching bases. This CDR3 region has 11 residues. V lost 11 bases, J lost 9 bases, and 14 bases lay in between. Germline values: CDR1 SNHLY, CDR2 FYNNEI. The CDR3 spells CAQTGKWPQHF. The CDR3 coding sequence is TGTGCCCAGACAGGTAAGTGGCCCCAGCATTTT.

The V call is TRBV2, the J call TRBJ2-1; a possible D gene is TRBD2 (7 bases). V shed 7 bases and J shed 5 bases, with 21 bases lying between them. There are 16 residues in the CDR3. CDR1 and CDR2 from the germline V gene are SNHLY and FYNNEI. The CDR3 DNA is TGTGCCAGCACCGAGGGGGGGGCGACCTATGACAATGAGCAGTTCTTC. As protein: CASTEGGATYDNEQFF.

The chain is built from TRBV27 and TRBJ2-5; 7 bases match TRBD1. The DNA end lines up better with TRBJ2-7; the J call may be wrong. CDR3 length: 16 residues. Germline V gives CDR1 MNHEY, CDR2 SMNVEV (reference sequence). For the CDR3, the DNA is TGTGCCAGCAGCCAAATGGCAGGGACAGCCTCCTACGAGCAGTACTTC. The encoded protein is CASSQMAGTASYEQYF.

The CDR3 spells CASSHPGLAGGHVPYEQYF. CDR3 coding DNA: TGCGCCAGCAGCCACCCCGGACTAGCGGGGGGCCACGTCCCCTACGAGCAGTACTTC. The chain couples TRBV4-1 to TRBJ2-7; 14 bases agree with TRBD2. This CDR3 contains 19 residues. Germline assignment: CDR1 MGHRA and CDR2 YSYEKL. Trimming at V came to 3 bases and at J to 2 bases, leaving 12 bases not matched to a gene.

The chain combines TRBV5-6 with TRBJ2-1, with TRBD1 matching 9 bases. Germline CDR1 is SGHDT and CDR2 is YYEEEE. V was clipped by 4 bases and J by 0 bases; unmatched bases: 8. This CDR3 spans 17 amino acids. The CDR3 loop is CASSPRTGEISYNEQFF. CDR3 bases: TGTGCCAGCAGCCCGAGGACAGGGGAGATCTCCTACAATGAGCAGTTCTTC.

This chain connects TRBV7-6 to TRBJ2-3; 9 bases are a match to TRBD2. CDR1 SGHVS and CDR2 FNYEAQ come from the germline V gene. With V trimmed by 2 bases and J by 5 bases, 14 bases remained unmatched. The CDR3 totals 18 residues. The CDR3 sequence: CASSLRSPAGGILDTQYF. CDR3 nucleotide sequence: TGTGCCAGCAGCTTAAGGTCTCCAGCGGGGGGTATCTTAGATACGCAGTATTTT. The full variable domain, in which reference TRBV7-6 and TRBJ2-3 provide the parts outside the CDR3, is GAGVSQSPRYKVTKRGQDVALRCDPISGHVSLYWYRQALGQGPEFLTYFNYEAQQDKSGLPNDRFSAERPEGSISTLTIQRTEQRDSAMYRCASSLRSPAGGILDTQYFGPGTRLTVL.

The chain uses TRBV7-2 and TRBJ2-3, with TRBD2 matching 14 bases. The V and J ends lost 6 bases and 5 bases, in that order; junction bases with no gene match: 7. Germline CDR1 reads SGHTA; CDR2 reads FQGNSA. The CDR3 is 16 amino acids. DNA for the CDR3: TGTGCCAGCAGATTGGGGACTAGCGGGGGAGGAGATACGCAGTATTTT. Residues: CASRLGTSGGGDTQYF.

This clone was seen just once. An end of the junction differs from the germline gene, which may be a read error. This chain joins TRBV6-1 and TRBJ1-2; D call uncertain. This CDR3 is built from 11 residues. Germline V lookup: CDR1 MNHNS, CDR2 SASEGT. CDR3 loop: CEDWVKYGYTF. Written as DNA, the CDR3 is TGCGAAGATTGGGTGAAGTACGGCTACACCTTC.

The chain's CDR3 is CASSNGAYNEAFF. The CDR3, as DNA: TGTGCCAGCAGTAACGGGGCCTATAATGAAGCTTTCTTT. The chain has TRBV6-6 and TRBJ1-1, with D perhaps matching TRBD1 (5 bases). Trimming cost V 5 bases and J 7 bases, with 14 bases left between them. This CDR3 contains 13 residues. The germline V gene encodes CDR1 MNHNY and CDR2 SVGAGI (reference sequence).